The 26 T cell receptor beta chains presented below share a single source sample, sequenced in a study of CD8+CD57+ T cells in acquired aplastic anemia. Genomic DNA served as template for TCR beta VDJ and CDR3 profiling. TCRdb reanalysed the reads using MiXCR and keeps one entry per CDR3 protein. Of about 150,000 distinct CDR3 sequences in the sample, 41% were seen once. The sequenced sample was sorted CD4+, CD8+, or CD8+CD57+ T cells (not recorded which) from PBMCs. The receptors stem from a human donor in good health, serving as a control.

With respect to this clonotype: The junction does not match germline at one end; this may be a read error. The CDR3 bases are TGTGCCAGCAGTATCACTTCGGACAGAGAGCAGTACTTC. This codes for CASSITSDREQYF. This chain connects TRBV19 to TRBJ2-7; tentatively, D is TRBD1 (6 bases). Germline CDR1 is LNHDA and CDR2 is SQIVND (reference sequence). The CDR3 has 13 amino acids.

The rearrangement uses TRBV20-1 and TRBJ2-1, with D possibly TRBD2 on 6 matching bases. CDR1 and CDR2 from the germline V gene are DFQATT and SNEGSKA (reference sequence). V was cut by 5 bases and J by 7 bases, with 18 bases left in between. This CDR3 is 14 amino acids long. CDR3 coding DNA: TGCAGTGCTGCTAGCGAGAGGGCCGTTAATGAGCAGTTCTTC. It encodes CSAASERAVNEQFF.

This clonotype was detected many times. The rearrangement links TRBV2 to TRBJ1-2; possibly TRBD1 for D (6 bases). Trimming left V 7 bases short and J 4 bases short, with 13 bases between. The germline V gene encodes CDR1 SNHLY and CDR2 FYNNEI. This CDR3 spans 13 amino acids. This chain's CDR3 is CASTRGSLYGYTF. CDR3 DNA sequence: TGTGCCAGCACCAGGGGATCTCTCTATGGCTACACCTTC. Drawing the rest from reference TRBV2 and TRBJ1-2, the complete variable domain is EPEVTQTPSHQVTQMGQEVILRCVPISNHLYFYWYRQILGQKVEFLVSFYNNEISEKSEIFDDQFSVERPDGSNFTLKIRSTKLEDSAMYFCASTRGSLYGYTFGSGTRLTVV.

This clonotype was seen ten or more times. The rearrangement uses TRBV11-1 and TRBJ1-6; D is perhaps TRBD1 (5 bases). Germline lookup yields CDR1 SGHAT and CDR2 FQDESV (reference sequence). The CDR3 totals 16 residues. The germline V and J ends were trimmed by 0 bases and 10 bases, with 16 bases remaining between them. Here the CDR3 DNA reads TGTGCCAGCAGCTTAGCGCCAGGGCTTAAAGGCTCACCCCTCCACTTT. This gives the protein CASSLAPGLKGSPLHF. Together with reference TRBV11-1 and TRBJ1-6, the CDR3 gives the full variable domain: EAEVAQSPRYKITEKSQAVAFWCDPISGHATLYWYRQILGQGPELLVQFQDESVVDDSQLPKDRFSAERLKGVDSTLKIQPAELGDSAMYLCASSLAPGLKGSPLHFGNGTRLTVT.

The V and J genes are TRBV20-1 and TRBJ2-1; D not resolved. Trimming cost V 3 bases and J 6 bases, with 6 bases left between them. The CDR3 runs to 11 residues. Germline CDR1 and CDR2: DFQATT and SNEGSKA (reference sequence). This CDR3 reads CSARGGNEQFF. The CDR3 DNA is TGCAGTGCTAGGGGCGGCAATGAGCAGTTCTTC.

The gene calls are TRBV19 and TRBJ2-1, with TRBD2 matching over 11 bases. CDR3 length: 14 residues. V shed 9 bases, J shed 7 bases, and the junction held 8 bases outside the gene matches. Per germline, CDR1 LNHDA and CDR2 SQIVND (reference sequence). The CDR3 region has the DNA TGTGCCAGCTGTAGCGGGAGGGCCAGTAATGAGCAGTTCTTC. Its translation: CASCSGRASNEQFF. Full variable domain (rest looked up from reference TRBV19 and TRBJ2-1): DGGITQSPKYLFRKEGQNVTLSCEQNLNHDAMYWYRQDPGQGLRLIYYSQIVNDFQKGDIAEGYSVSREKKESFPLTVTSAQKNPTAFYLCASCSGRASNEQFFGPGTRLTVL.

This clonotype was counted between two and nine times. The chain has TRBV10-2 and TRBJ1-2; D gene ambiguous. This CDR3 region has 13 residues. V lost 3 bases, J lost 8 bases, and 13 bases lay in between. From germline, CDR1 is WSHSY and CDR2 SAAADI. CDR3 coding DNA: TGCGCCAGCAGTGAACCAGCCCCTCGAGGCTACACCTTC. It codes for CASSEPAPRGYTF.

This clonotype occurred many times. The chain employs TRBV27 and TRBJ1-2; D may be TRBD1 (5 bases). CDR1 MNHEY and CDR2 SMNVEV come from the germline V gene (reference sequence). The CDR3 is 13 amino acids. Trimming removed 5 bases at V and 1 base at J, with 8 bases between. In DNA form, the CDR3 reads TGTGCCAGCAGTCAAGGGGTTAACTATGGCTACACCTTC. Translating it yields CASSQGVNYGYTF.

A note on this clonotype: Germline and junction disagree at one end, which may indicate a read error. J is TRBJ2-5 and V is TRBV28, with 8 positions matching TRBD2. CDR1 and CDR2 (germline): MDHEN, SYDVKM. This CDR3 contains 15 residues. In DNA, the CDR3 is TGTGTCAGCAGGGGTGCGGGGGGTTCAAGAGAGGCCCAGTACTTC. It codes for CVSRGAGGSREAQYF.

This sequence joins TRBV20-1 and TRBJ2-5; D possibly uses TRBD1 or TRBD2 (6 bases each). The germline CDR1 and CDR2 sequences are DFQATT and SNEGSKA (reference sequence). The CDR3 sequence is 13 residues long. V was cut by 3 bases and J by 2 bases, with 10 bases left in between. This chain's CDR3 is CSASGGTQETQYF. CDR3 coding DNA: TGCAGTGCTAGCGGGGGCACACAAGAGACCCAGTACTTC.

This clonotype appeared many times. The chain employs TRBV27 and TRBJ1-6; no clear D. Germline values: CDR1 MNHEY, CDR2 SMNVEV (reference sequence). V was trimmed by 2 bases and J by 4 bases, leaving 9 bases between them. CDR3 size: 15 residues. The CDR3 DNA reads TGTGCCAGCAGTTTAACATGGAGGTATAATTCACCCCTCCACTTT. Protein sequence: CASSLTWRYNSPLHF.

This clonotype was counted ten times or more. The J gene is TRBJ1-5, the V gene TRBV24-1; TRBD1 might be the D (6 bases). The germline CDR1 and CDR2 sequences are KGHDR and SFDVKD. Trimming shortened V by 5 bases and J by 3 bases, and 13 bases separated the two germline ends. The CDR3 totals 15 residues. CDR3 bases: TGTGCCACCAGTGGGGAAGGGGGTTACAATCAGCCCCAGCATTTT. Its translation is CATSGEGGYNQPQHF.

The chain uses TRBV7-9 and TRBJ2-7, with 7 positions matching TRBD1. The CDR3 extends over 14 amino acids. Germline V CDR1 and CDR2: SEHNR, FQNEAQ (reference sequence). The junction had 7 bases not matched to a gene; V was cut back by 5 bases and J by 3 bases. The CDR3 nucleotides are TGTGCCAGCAGCCCCCCTCGGACAGGCTACGAGCAGTACTTC. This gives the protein CASSPPRTGYEQYF. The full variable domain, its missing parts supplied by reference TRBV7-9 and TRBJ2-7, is DTGVSQNPRHKITKRGQNVTFRCDPISEHNRLYWYRQTLGQGPEFLTYFQNEAQLEKSRLLSDRFSAERPKGSFSTLEIQRTEQGDSAMYLCASSPPRTGYEQYFGPGTRLTVT.

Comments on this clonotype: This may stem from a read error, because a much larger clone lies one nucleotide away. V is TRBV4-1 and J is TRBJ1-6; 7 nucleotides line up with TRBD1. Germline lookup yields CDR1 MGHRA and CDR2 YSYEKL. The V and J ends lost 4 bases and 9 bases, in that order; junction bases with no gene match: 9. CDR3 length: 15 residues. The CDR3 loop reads CASSPSTGIGSPLHF. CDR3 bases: TGCGCCAGCAGCCCATCGACAGGGATCGGTTCACCCCTCCACTTT.

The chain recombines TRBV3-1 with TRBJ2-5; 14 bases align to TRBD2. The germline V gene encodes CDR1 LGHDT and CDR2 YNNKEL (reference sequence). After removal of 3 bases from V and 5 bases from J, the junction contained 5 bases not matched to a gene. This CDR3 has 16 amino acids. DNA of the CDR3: TGTGCCAGCAGCCAGACTAGCGGGGGGGCCCGGGAGACCCAGTACTTC. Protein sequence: CASSQTSGGARETQYF.

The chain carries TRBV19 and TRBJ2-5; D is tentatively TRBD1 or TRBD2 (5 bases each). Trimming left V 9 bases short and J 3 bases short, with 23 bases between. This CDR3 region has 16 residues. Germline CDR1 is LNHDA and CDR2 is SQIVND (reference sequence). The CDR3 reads CASSLGESVGEETQYF. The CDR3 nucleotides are TGTGCCAGCAGCTTAGGCGAGTCGGTGGGGGAAGAGACCCAGTACTTC. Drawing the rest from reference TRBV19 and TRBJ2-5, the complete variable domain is DGGITQSPKYLFRKEGQNVTLSCEQNLNHDAMYWYRQDPGQGLRLIYYSQIVNDFQKGDIAEGYSVSREKKESFPLTVTSAQKNPTAFYLCASSLGESVGEETQYFGPGTRLLVL.

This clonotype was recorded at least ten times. DNA for the CDR3: TGTGCCAGCAGGCTTGGACTGTTCAATGAGCAGTTCTTC. Protein: CASRLGLFNEQFF. The chain carries TRBV6-1 and TRBJ2-1; TRBD2 is a possible D gene (5 bases). Looked up from germline, CDR1 is MNHNS and CDR2 is SASEGT. This CDR3 is 13 amino acids long. Trimming shortened V by 6 bases and J by 6 bases, and 12 bases separated the two germline ends.

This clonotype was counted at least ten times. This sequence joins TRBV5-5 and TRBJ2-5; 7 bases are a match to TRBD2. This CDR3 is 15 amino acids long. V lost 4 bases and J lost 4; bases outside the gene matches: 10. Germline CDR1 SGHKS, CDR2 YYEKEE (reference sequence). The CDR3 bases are TGTGCCAGCAGCAAGGGCCCCGGCGGGGGAGAGACCCAGTACTTC. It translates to CASSKGPGGGETQYF.

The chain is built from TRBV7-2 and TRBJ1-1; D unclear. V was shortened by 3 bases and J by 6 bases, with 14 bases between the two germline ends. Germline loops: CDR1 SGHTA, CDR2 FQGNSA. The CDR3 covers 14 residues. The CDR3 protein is CASSFRPPDAEAFF. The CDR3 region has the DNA TGTGCCAGCAGCTTTCGACCCCCAGATGCTGAAGCTTTCTTT.

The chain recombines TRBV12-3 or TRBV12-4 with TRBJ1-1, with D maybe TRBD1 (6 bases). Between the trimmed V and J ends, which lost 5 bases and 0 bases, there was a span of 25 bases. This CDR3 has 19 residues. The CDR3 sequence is CASSPEKNRVLGMNTEAFF. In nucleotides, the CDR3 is TGTGCCAGCAGTCCAGAGAAAAACAGGGTGCTGGGAATGAACACTGAAGCTTTCTTT.

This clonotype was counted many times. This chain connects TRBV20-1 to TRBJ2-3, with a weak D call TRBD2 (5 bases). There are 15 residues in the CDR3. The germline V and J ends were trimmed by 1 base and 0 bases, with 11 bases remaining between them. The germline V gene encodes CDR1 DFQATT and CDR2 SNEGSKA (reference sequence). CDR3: CSARVLVGSTDTQYF. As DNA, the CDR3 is TGCAGTGCTAGAGTACTAGTAGGTAGCACAGATACGCAGTATTTT.

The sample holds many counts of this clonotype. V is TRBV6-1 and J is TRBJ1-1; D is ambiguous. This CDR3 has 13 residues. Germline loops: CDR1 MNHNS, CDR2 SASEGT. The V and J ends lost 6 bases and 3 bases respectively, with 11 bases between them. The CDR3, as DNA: TGTGCCAGCAGCCTCCAGCGGTACACTGAAGCTTTCTTT. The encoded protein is CASSLQRYTEAFF.

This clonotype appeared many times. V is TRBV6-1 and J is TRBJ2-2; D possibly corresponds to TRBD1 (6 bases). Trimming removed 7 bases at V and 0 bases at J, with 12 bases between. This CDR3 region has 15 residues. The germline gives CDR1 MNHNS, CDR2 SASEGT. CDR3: CASKQTGTNTGELFF. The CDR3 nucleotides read TGTGCCAGCAAACAGACAGGCACGAACACCGGGGAGCTGTTTTTT.

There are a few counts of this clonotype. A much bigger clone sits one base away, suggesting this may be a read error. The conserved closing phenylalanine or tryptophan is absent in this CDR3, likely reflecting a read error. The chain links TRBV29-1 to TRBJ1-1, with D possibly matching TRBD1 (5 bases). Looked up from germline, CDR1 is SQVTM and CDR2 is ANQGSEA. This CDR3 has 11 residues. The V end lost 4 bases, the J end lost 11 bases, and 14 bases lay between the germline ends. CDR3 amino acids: CSVGIPKGAFL. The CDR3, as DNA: TGCAGCGTTGGGATACCTAAGGGGGCTTTCCTT.

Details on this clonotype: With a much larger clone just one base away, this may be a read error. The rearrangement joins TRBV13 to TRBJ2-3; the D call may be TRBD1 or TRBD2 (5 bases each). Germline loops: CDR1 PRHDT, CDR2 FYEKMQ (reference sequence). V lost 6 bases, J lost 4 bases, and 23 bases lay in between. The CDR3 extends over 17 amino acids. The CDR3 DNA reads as TGTGCCAGCAGTGCGGCCGGGACCAACCTCTCCCCAGATACGCAGTATTTT. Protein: CASSAAGTNLSPDTQYF.

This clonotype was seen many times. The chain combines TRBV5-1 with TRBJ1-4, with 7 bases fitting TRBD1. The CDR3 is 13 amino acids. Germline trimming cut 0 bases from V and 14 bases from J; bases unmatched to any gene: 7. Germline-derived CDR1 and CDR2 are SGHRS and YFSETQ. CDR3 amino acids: CASSLGTGDRLFF. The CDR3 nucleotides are TGCGCCAGCAGCTTGGGTACAGGGGATCGGCTGTTTTTT.